This T cell receptor (beta chain) was found in a study of PD-L1 blockade in urothelial cancer. The repertoire was sequenced with immunoSEQ multiplex PCR; TCRdb's copy has only in-frame clones and lacks some. The data contain fewer than 60,000 clones, over 75% of them singletons. The germline V gene encodes CDR1 SNHLY and CDR2 FYNNEI. The CDR3 runs to 13 residues. The V end was cut by 0 bases, the J end by 3 bases, with 4 bases between. Time point specified: pretreatment peripheral blood. Specimen: PBMCs, collected around atezolizumab (anti-PD-L1) treatment. V gene TRBV2 combines with J gene TRBJ2-3; D call uncertain. This clonotype was obtained from a man between 65 and 85 years old with urothelial cancer. CDR3 residues: CASSEARTDTQYF. CDR3 nucleotides: TGTGCCAGCAGTGAAGCCAGGACAGATACGCAGTATTTT. The variable domain in full, with the rest retrieved from reference TRBV2 and TRBJ2-3, is EPEVTQTPSHQVTQMGQEVILRCVPISNHLYFYWYRQILGQKVEFLVSFYNNEISEKSEIFDDQFSVERPDGSNFTLKIRSTKLEDSAMYFCASSEARTDTQYFGPGTRLTVL.